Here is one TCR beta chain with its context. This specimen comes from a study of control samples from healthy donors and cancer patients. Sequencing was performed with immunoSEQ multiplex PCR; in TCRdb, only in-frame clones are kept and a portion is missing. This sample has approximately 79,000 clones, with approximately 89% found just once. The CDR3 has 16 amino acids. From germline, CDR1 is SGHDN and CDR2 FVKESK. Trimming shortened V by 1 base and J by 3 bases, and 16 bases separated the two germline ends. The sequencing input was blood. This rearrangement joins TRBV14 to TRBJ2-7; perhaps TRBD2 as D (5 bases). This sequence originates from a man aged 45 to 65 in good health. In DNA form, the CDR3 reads TGTGCCAGCAGCCAAGCGGGGAGAACATTGCTCTACGAGCAGTACTTC. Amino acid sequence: CASSQAGRTLLYEQYF.